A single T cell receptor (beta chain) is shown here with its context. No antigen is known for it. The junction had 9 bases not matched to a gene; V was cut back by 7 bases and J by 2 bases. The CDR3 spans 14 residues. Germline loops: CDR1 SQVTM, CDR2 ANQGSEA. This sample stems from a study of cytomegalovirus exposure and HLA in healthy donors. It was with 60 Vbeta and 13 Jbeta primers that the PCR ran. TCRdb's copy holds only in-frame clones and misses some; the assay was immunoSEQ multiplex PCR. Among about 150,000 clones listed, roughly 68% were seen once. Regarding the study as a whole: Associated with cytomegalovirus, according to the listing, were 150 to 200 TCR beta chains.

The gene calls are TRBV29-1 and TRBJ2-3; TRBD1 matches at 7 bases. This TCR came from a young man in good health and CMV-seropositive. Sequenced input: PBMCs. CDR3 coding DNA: TGCAGCGCTCCGGGACAGCCTAACACAGATACGCAGTATTTT. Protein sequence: CSAPGQPNTDTQYF.